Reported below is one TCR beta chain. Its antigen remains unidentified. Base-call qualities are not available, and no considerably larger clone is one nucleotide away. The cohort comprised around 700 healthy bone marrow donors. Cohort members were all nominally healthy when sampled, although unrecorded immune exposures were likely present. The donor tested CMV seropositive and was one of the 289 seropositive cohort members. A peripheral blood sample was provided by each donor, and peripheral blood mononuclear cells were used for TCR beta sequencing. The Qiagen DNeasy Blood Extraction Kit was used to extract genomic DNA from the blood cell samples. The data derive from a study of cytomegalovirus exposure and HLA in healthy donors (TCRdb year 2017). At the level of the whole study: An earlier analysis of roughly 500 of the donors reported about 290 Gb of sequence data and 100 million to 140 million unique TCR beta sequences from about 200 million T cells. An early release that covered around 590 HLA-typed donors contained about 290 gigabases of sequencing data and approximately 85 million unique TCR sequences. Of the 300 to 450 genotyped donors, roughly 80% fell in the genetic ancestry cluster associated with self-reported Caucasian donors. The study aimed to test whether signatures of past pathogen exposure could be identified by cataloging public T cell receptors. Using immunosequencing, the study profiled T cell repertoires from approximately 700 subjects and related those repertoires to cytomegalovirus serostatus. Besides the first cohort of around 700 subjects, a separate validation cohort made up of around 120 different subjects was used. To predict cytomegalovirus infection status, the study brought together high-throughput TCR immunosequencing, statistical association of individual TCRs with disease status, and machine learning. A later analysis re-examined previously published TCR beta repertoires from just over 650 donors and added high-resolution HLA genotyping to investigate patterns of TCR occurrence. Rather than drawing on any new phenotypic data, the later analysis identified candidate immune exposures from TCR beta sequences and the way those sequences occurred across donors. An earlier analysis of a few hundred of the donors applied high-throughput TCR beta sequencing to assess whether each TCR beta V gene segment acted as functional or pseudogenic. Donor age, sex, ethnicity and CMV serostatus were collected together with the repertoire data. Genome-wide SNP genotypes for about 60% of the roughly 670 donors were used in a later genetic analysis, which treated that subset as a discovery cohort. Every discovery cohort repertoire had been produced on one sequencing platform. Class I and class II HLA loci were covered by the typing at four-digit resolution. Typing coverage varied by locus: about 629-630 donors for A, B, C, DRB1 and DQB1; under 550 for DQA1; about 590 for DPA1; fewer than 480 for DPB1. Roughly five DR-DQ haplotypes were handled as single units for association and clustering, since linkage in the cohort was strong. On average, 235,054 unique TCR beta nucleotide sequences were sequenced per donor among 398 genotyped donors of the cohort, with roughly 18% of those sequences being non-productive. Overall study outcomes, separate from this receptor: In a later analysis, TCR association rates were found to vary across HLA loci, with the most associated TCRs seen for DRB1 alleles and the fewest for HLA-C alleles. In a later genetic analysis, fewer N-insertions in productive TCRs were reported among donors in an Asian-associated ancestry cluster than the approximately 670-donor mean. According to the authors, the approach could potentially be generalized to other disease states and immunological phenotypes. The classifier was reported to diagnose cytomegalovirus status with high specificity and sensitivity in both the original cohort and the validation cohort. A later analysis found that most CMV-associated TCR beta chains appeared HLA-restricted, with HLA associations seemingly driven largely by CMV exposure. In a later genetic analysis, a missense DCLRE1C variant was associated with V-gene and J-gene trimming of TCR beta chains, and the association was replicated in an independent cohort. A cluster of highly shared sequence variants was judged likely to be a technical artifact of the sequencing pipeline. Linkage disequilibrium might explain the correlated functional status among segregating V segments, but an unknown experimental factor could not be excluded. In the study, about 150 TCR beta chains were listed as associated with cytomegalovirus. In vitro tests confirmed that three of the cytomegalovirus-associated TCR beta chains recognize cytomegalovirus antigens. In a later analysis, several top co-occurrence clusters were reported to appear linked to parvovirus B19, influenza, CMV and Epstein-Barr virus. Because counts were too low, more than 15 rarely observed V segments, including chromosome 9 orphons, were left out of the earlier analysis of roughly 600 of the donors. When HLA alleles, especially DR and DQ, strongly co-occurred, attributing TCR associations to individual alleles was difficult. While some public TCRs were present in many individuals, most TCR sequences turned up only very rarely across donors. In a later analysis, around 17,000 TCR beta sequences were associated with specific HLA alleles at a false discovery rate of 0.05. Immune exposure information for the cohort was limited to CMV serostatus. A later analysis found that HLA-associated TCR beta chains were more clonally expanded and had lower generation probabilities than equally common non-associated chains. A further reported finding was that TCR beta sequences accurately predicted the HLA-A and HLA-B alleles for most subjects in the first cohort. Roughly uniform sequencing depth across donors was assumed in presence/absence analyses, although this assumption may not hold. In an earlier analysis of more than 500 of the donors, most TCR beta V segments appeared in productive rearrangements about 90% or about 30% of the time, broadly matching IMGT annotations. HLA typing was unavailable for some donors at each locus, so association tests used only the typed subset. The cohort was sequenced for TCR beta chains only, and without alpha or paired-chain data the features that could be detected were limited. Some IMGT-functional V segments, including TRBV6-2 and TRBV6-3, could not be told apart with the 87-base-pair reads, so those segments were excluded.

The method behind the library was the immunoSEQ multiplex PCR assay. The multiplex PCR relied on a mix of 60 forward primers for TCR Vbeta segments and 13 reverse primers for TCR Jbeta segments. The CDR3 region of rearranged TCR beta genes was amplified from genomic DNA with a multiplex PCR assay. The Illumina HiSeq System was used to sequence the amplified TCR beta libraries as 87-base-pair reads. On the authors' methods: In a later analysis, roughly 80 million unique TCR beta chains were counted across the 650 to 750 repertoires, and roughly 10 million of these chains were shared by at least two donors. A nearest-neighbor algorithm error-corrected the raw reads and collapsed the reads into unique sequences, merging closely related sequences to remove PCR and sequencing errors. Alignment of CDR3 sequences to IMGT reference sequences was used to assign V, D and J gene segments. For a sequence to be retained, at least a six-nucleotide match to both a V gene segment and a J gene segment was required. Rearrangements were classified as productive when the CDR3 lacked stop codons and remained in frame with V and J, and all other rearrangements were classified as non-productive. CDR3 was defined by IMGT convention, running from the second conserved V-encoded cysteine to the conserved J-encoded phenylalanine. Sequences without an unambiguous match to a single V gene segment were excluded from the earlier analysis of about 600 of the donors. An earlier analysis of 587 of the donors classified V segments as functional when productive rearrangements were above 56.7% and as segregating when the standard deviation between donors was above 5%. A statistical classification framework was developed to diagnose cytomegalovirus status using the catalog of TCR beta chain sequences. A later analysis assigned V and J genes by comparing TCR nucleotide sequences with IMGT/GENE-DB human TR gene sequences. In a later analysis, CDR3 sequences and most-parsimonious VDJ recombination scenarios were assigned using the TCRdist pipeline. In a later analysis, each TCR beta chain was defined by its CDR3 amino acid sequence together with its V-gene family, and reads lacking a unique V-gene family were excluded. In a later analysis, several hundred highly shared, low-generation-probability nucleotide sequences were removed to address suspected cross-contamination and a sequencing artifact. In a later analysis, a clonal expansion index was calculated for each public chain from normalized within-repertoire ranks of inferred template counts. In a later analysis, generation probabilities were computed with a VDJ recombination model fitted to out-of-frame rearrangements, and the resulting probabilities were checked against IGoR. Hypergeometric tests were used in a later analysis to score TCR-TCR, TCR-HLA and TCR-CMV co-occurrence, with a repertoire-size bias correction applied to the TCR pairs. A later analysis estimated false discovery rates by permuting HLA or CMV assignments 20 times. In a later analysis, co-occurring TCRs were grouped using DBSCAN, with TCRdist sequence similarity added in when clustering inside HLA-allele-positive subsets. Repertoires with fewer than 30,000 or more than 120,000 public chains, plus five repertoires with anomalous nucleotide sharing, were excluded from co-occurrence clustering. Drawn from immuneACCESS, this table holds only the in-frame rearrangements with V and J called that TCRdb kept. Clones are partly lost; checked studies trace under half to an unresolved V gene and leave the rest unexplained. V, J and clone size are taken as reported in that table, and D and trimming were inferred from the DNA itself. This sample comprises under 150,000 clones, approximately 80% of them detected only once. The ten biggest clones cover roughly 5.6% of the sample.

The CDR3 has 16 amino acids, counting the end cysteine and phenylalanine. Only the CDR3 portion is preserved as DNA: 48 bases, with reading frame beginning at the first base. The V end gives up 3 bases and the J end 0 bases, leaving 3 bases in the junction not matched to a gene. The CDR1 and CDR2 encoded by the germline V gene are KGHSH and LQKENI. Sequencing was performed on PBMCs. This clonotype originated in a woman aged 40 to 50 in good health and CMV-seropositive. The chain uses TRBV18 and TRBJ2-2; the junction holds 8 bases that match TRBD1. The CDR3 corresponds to CASSPSDRANTGELFF. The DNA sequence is TGTGCCAGCTCACCCTCGGACAGGGCGAACACCGGGGAGCTGTTTTTT.